Below are 14 T cell receptor beta chains sequenced from a single sample in a study of OX40 agonist ivuxolimab in advanced cancers. TCRdb's table, derived via immunoSEQ multiplex PCR, lists solely in-frame clones and lacks some. The table records tens of thousands of clones, over 80% of them present only once. The sequences come from CD4+ or CD8+ T cells sorted from blood, collected in a trial of the OX40 agonist ivuxolimab. These receptors were obtained from an adult with an advanced solid tumor such as melanoma, head and neck, liver or kidney cancer.

The CDR3 bases are TGTGCCAGCAGCCCCGAGCACGGGGGCAATGAGCAGTTCTTC. The encoded protein is CASSPEHGGNEQFF. The rearrangement links TRBV7-6 to TRBJ2-1, with a possible D match to TRBD2 (6 bases). Trimming removed 5 bases at V and 6 bases at J, with 14 bases between. This CDR3 is built from 14 residues. The germline gives CDR1 SGHVS, CDR2 FNYEAQ. Variable domain in full (rest from reference TRBV7-6 and TRBJ2-1): GAGVSQSPRYKVTKRGQDVALRCDPISGHVSLYWYRQALGQGPEFLTYFNYEAQQDKSGLPNDRFSAERPEGSISTLTIQRTEQRDSAMYRCASSPEHGGNEQFFGPGTRLTVL.

The V and J genes are TRBV28 and TRBJ2-5, with 8 bases lining up with TRBD2. Germline-derived CDR1 and CDR2 are MDHEN and SYDVKM. Germline trimming cut 5 bases from V and 5 bases from J; bases unmatched to any gene: 7. This CDR3 has 14 amino acids. CDR3 bases: TGTGCCAGCAGTGCAGGACTAGCATCGGAGACCCAGTACTTC. This gives the protein CASSAGLASETQYF.

J is TRBJ1-6 and V is TRBV23-1; D possibly corresponds to TRBD1 (5 bases). TRBV23-1 is recorded as an ORF, its role being uncertain. Trimming took 10 bases from V and 0 from J, leaving 19 bases between them. CDR3 length equals 17 residues. This CDR3 is CATTQGGLSSYNSPLHF. CDR3 nucleotide sequence: TGCGCCACCACTCAGGGAGGGCTAAGCTCCTATAATTCACCCCTCCACTTT.

The J gene is TRBJ2-2, the V gene TRBV5-8; 10 bases line up with TRBD2. Germline V lookup: CDR1 SGHTS, CDR2 YDEGEE. Trimming took 2 bases from V and 5 from J; bases not matched to a gene: 3. The CDR3 length is 15 residues. For the CDR3, the DNA is TGTGCCAGCAGCTTCGGGACTAGCGAGACCGGGGAGCTGTTTTTT. Translating gives CASSFGTSETGELFF.

Concerning this clone itself: Germline and junction disagree at one end, which may indicate a read error. This chain links TRBV9 with TRBJ2-1, with D perhaps matching TRBD2 (5 bases). The CDR3 is 11 amino acids. Germline loops: CDR1 SGDLS, CDR2 YYNGEE. The CDR3 region is CASSAGNGQFF. The CDR3 region has the DNA TGTGCCAGCAGCGCGGGGAATGGGCAGTTCTTC.

The rearrangement joins TRBV19 to TRBJ1-1; perhaps TRBD1 as D (6 bases). Trimming shortened V by 1 base and J by 5 bases, and 14 bases separated the two germline ends. Looked up from germline, CDR1 is LNHDA and CDR2 is SQIVND (reference sequence). The CDR3 length is 15 residues. In DNA form, the CDR3 reads TGTGCCAGTAGTATAGGTCGGGGAAGGGGGACTGAAGCTTTCTTT. Translating it yields CASSIGRGRGTEAFF.

The rearrangement links TRBV15 to TRBJ1-5; a possible D gene is TRBD1 (6 bases). Between the trimmed V and J ends, which lost 3 bases and 3 bases, there was a span of 9 bases. The germline gives CDR1 LNHNV, CDR2 YYDKDF (reference sequence). This CDR3 is 14 amino acids long. CDR3 amino acids: CATSRRQDNQPQHF. Here the CDR3 DNA reads TGTGCCACCAGCAGGAGACAGGACAATCAGCCCCAGCATTTT. Looking up the rest from reference TRBV15 and TRBJ1-5 gives the full variable domain: DAMVIQNPRYQVTQFGKPVTLSCSQTLNHNVMYWYQQKSSQAPKLLFHYYDKDFNNEADTPDNFQSRRPNTSFCFLDIRSPGLGDTAMYLCATSRRQDNQPQHFGDGTRLSIL.

This chain links TRBV9 with TRBJ1-1; the match to TRBD1 covers 9 bases. The ends lost 4 bases at V and 7 bases at J; junction bases unmatched: 8. The germline V gene has CDR1 SGDLS and CDR2 YYNGEE. The CDR3 has 14 amino acids. CDR3: CASSPWDRVNEAFF. DNA of the CDR3: TGTGCCAGCAGCCCTTGGGACAGGGTGAATGAAGCTTTCTTT.

The rearrangement uses TRBV27 and TRBJ2-5; D is unresolved. Germline V gives CDR1 MNHEY, CDR2 SMNVEV (reference sequence). V was shortened by 4 bases and J by 4 bases, with 7 bases between the two germline ends. CDR3 length equals 12 residues. CDR3 amino acids: CASSSAGETQYF. In DNA form, the CDR3 reads TGTGCCAGCAGTTCAGCCGGAGAGACCCAGTACTTC.

The chain is built from TRBV5-4 and TRBJ2-5; D could derive from TRBD1 or TRBD2 (5 bases each). The J call may not be correct, given that the DNA end is closer to TRBJ2-7. Germline V gene data show CDR1 as SGHNT and CDR2 as YYREEE (reference sequence). This CDR3 comprises 13 residues. The CDR3 here is CASSPGRIYEQYF. The CDR3 DNA reads TGTGCCAGCAGTCCGGGACGGATATACGAGCAGTACTTC.

This clone was seen once. V is TRBV11-2 and J is TRBJ1-2; no firm D call. CDR3 length: 16 residues. Germline values: CDR1 SGHAT, CDR2 FQNNGV. The V and J ends lost 5 bases and 2 bases respectively, with 18 bases between them. Written as DNA, the CDR3 is TGTGCCAGCAGCCCCCCGTTTATGAGCGGGAACTATGGCTACACCTTC. This encodes CASSPPFMSGNYGYTF.

This chain uses TRBV2 with TRBJ1-1; D call uncertain. The CDR3 totals 13 residues. V lost 7 bases and J 3 bases, leaving 12 bases between the germline ends. The germline CDR1 and CDR2 sequences are SNHLY and FYNNEI. Here the CDR3 DNA reads TGTGCCAGCATCCGGGGATGGGACACTGAAGCTTTCTTT. The encoded protein is CASIRGWDTEAFF. Supplemented by reference TRBV2 and TRBJ1-1, the full variable domain reads EPEVTQTPSHQVTQMGQEVILRCVPISNHLYFYWYRQILGQKVEFLVSFYNNEISEKSEIFDDQFSVERPDGSNFTLKIRSTKLEDSAMYFCASIRGWDTEAFFGQGTRLTVV.

This clone appeared a single time. The chain employs TRBV6-5 and TRBJ2-2, with D maybe TRBD2 (6 bases). Germline V gives CDR1 MNHEY, CDR2 SVGAGI. CDR3 length equals 15 residues. V lost 0 bases, J lost 1 base, and 6 bases lay in between. The CDR3, as DNA: TGTGCCAGCAGTTACTCGGGACTGAACACCGGGGAGCTGTTTTTT. As protein: CASSYSGLNTGELFF.

V is TRBV5-1 and J is TRBJ1-1; 8 bases match TRBD1. The CDR3 length is 17 residues. CDR1 is SGHRS and CDR2 is YFSETQ in the germline V gene. The J segment lost 1 base and the V segment lost 4 bases, leaving 12 bases of the junction unmatched. The DNA for the CDR3 is TGCGCCAGCAGCGCCAAGACAGGGGAGATAGGGAACACTGAAGCTTTCTTT. Its protein is CASSAKTGEIGNTEAFF.